Listed here are 7 T cell receptor beta chains from one sample, sequenced in a study of T cells in Graves' hyperthyroidism and ophthalmopathy. From RNA transcripts, TCR beta CDR3 regions were amplified. The HTBI primer set drove a first-round RT-PCR of the TCR CDR3. TCRdb passed the multiplex PCR reads through MiXCR, listing each CDR3 protein once. The table has about 530,000 distinct CDR3 sequences, more than 15% seen once; the top ten hold approximately 18%. Sequencing was performed on blood. The receptors were sampled from a woman aged 18-29 years with Graves' ophthalmopathy.

The J gene is TRBJ2-1, the V gene TRBV18, with D uncertain. The CDR3 runs to 15 residues. Germline CDR1 and CDR2: KGHSH and LQKENI. V was shortened by 2 bases and J by 6 bases, with 14 bases between the two germline ends. The CDR3 here is CASSPEPVAPNEQFF. The CDR3 nucleotides read TGTGCCAGCTCACCAGAACCCGTAGCCCCCAATGAGCAGTTCTTC.

This clonotype was counted ten times or more. This chain's CDR3 is CASRPGTLSSYEQYF. The CDR3 DNA is TGTGCCAGCAGACCCGGGACATTAAGCTCCTACGAGCAGTACTTC. The rearrangement joins TRBV27 to TRBJ2-7; maybe TRBD1 (6 bases). V was pared by 6 bases and J by 0 bases, with 15 bases between. The CDR3 extends over 15 amino acids. CDR1 and CDR2 from the germline V gene are MNHEY and SMNVEV (reference sequence).

This clonotype occurred many times. The V gene is TRBV27, the J gene TRBJ2-7; D ambiguous. The CDR3 loop spans 14 amino acids. Trimming took off 3 bases at V and 2 bases at J, with 11 bases between the two ends. Germline V lookup: CDR1 MNHEY, CDR2 SMNVEV (reference sequence). CDR3 loop: CASSFLGSPYEQYF. The CDR3 nucleotides read TGTGCCAGCAGTTTTCTTGGTAGCCCCTACGAGCAGTACTTC.

This clonotype was observed at least ten times. This chain links TRBV28 with TRBJ2-5, with D tentatively TRBD2 (5 bases). Trimming removed 2 bases from V and 2 bases from J, with 6 bases in between. Germline V gene data show CDR1 as MDHEN and CDR2 as SYDVKM. The CDR3 covers 13 residues. CDR3 coding DNA: TGTGCCAGCAGTTTAAGGGAGCAAGAGACCCAGTACTTC. Its translation: CASSLREQETQYF.

Regarding this clonotype: One base away lies a much larger clone, so this may be a sequencing read error. V gene TRBV5-1 combines with J gene TRBJ1-2; the match to TRBD1 covers 8 bases. Germline CDR1 SGHRS, CDR2 YFSETQ. CDR3 length: 17 amino acids. CDR3 residues: CASSLENGGQDGYGYAF. CDR3 DNA: TGCGCCAGCAGCCTTGAAAACGGGGGACAGGACGGCTATGGCTACGCCTTC.

This clonotype was detected ten times or more. The J gene is TRBJ1-6, the V gene TRBV20-1, with 9 bases identical to TRBD1. Germline CDR1 is DFQATT and CDR2 is SNEGSKA (reference sequence). The CDR3 is made up of 15 amino acids. V was pared by 5 bases and J by 11 bases, with 13 bases of the junction left unmatched. Written as DNA, the CDR3 is TGCAGTGCTGGGGTCGGGGACAGGGACGTTCCACCCCTCCACTTT. Protein: CSAGVGDRDVPPLHF.

The chain is built from TRBV7-9 and TRBJ2-2, with D unclear. Per the germline V gene, CDR1 is SEHNR and CDR2 is FQNEAQ (reference sequence). V was trimmed by 1 base and J by 4 bases, leaving 10 bases between them. The CDR3 sequence is 15 residues long. DNA for the CDR3: TGTGCCAGCAGCTTAGTAGAACTGAGCACCGGGGAGCTGTTTTTT. Translation: CASSLVELSTGELFF.